A single sample gave rise to the 24 T cell receptor beta chains below, sequenced in a study of cytomegalovirus exposure and HLA in healthy donors. In the PCR, 60 Vbeta and 13 Jbeta primers were used. TCRdb's copy holds only in-frame clones and misses some; the assay was immunoSEQ multiplex PCR. This sample has about 120,000 clones; roughly 85% occur once, and the top ten carry 3.6%. The sequencing input was PBMCs. The receptors here all came from a woman aged 40-49 years in good health and CMV-seropositive.

The V call is TRBV21-1, the J call TRBJ1-4. TRBV21-1 is listed as a pseudogene. CDR3 length: 15 residues. The CDR3 loop reads CASSSGPGENEKLFF. CDR3 coding DNA: TGTGCCAGCAGCTCCGGACCCGGGGAGAATGAAAAACTGTTTTTT.

This chain links TRBV30 with TRBJ1-2, with a weak D call TRBD1 (6 bases). CDR1 and CDR2 (germline): GTSNPN, SVGIG (reference sequence). V lost 3 bases, J lost 7 bases, and 18 bases lay in between. The CDR3 extends over 14 amino acids. CDR3 in DNA: TGTGCCTGGAGGCCGGGACAAACGGTTTTTGGCTACACCTTC. Protein sequence: CAWRPGQTVFGYTF.

The chain carries TRBV13 and TRBJ2-4, with 8 bases fitting TRBD2. The trim removed 9 bases at V and 1 base at J, leaving 5 bases unmatched. This CDR3 spans 14 amino acids. The germline V gene has CDR1 PRHDT and CDR2 FYEKMQ (reference sequence). In nucleotides, the CDR3 is TGTGCCAGTACAGCGGGAGAGGCCAAAAACATTCAGTACTTC. Its protein product is CASTAGEAKNIQYF.

CDR3 sequence reads: CASSAGTSLVRAQYF. In nucleotides, the CDR3 is TGTGCCAGCAGCGCCGGGACTAGCCTGGTTAGGGCCCAGTACTTC. The chain employs TRBV6-1 and TRBJ2-5, with 9 bases aligning to TRBD2. This CDR3 has 15 amino acids. Trimming took 6 bases from V and 9 from J; bases not matched to a gene: 14. Germline lookup yields CDR1 MNHNS and CDR2 SASEGT.

In DNA, the CDR3 is TGTGCCAGCAGCCGACAGGCCGGGGAGCTGTTTTTT. It codes for CASSRQAGELFF. This sequence joins TRBV7-3 and TRBJ2-2; TRBD1 might be the D (6 bases). Trimming cost V 5 bases and J 6 bases, with 7 bases left between them. The CDR3 length is 12 residues. Germline lookup yields CDR1 SGHTA and CDR2 FQGTGA.

This sequence joins TRBV19 and TRBJ1-2, with a tentative D call TRBD1 (6 bases). Germline loops: CDR1 LNHDA, CDR2 SQIVND (reference sequence). The length of the CDR3 is 13 residues. The germline V and J ends were trimmed by 10 bases and 0 bases, with 12 bases remaining between them. CDR3 protein: CATSDSTNYGYTF. Written as DNA, the CDR3 is TGTGCCACCTCGGACAGTACTAACTATGGCTACACCTTC.

The chain links TRBV14 to TRBJ2-3; no reliable D call. V lost 0 bases to trimming and J lost 4 bases, with 11 bases between them. CDR1 and CDR2 (germline): SGHDN, FVKESK. CDR3 size: 15 residues. In nucleotides, the CDR3 is TGTGCCAGCAGCCAAGATTCGCCCTACTCAGATACGCAGTATTTT. It specifies CASSQDSPYSDTQYF.

Regarding this clone: This specimen includes other DNA sequences encoding the same CDR3. This chain connects TRBV19 to TRBJ1-2, with TRBD1 identical over 9 bases. With 6 bases clipped from V and 2 bases from J, the junction kept 4 bases outside the gene matches. The length of the CDR3 is 14 residues. The germline CDR1 and CDR2 sequences are LNHDA and SQIVND (reference sequence). CDR3: CASSPGTGNYGYTF. Here the CDR3 DNA reads TGTGCCAGTAGCCCCGGGACAGGGAACTATGGCTACACCTTC.

J is TRBJ2-7 and V is TRBV7-2; 8 bases line up with TRBD2. Germline CDR1 SGHTA, CDR2 FQGNSA. CDR3 size: 14 residues. Losses at the gene ends were 5 bases for V and 3 bases for J; bases not matched to a gene: 6. Written as DNA, the CDR3 is TGTGCCAGCAGCCGCGGGGGGACAAACTACGAGCAGTACTTC. Its protein product is CASSRGGTNYEQYF.

This clone showed up just once. The gene calls are TRBV11-3 and TRBJ1-1; D perhaps matches TRBD1 (5 bases). Germline CDR1 SGHNT, CDR2 YENEEA. This CDR3 comprises 15 residues. Trimming took 2 bases from V and 3 from J, leaving 13 bases between them. CDR3: CASSLTGVGYTEAFF. The CDR3 DNA follows: TGTGCCAGCAGCTTAACGGGGGTGGGGTACACTGAAGCTTTCTTT.

V and J are TRBV6-4 and TRBJ1-3; D gene uncertain. With 7 bases removed from V and 4 bases from J, the gap between germline ends came to 8 bases. The V gene's germline CDR1 is MRHNA and CDR2 SNTAGT. The CDR3 is 12 residues long. The CDR3 spells CASMEAGNTIYF. The CDR3, as DNA: TGTGCCAGCATGGAGGCGGGAAACACCATATATTTT.

This chain joins TRBV9 and TRBJ2-7; 8 bases line up with TRBD1. The CDR3 has 16 amino acids. Germline loops: CDR1 SGDLS, CDR2 YYNGEE. Trimming at V came to 0 bases and at J to 5 bases, leaving 10 bases not matched to a gene. CDR3 loop: CASSVGHRGIQDEQYF. The CDR3 DNA is TGTGCCAGCAGCGTAGGACACAGGGGGATTCAGGACGAGCAGTACTTC.

V and J are TRBV7-9 and TRBJ2-7, with 12 bases that match TRBD2. V shed 5 bases and J 6 bases; nucleotides not matched to a gene: 17. Per germline, CDR1 SEHNR and CDR2 FQNEAQ (reference sequence). The CDR3 consists of 18 residues. DNA for the CDR3: TGTGCCAGCAGCGAAAAGGGCAGGACTAGCGGGGTCCAGGCCGAGCAGTACTTC. The encoded protein is CASSEKGRTSGVQAEQYF.

The chain uses TRBV10-2 and TRBJ2-2; the match to TRBD2 covers 12 bases. This CDR3 contains 16 residues. Germline CDR1 WSHSY, CDR2 SAAADI. With V trimmed by 10 bases and J by 0 bases, 6 bases remained unmatched. DNA for the CDR3: TGCGCCATGTCTAGCGGGAGGGACGCGAACACCGGGGAGCTGTTTTTT. It yields the protein CAMSSGRDANTGELFF.

V gene TRBV4-2 combines with J gene TRBJ1-1; 11 nucleotides align to TRBD1. Germline CDR1 reads LGHNA; CDR2 reads YNFKEQ. V dropped 0 bases and J dropped 1; count of bases not matched to a gene: 13. There are 20 residues in the CDR3. DNA of the CDR3: TGTGCCAGCAGCCAAGATGGGACAGGGGGATCGTTTGGAGAGAACACTGAAGCTTTCTTT. Its translation: CASSQDGTGGSFGENTEAFF.

This clone was recorded once. The J gene is TRBJ2-2, the V gene TRBV28, with a tentative D call TRBD2 (8 bases). The CDR3 runs 15 residues. The V gene lost 6 bases and the J gene lost 6 bases, with 17 bases spanning the gap. The germline CDR1 and CDR2 sequences are MDHEN and SYDVKM. The CDR3 sequence is CASSGRGLGSGELFF. In nucleotides, the CDR3 is TGTGCCAGCAGCGGGAGGGGGCTTGGGTCCGGGGAGCTGTTTTTT.

This sequence joins TRBV28 and TRBJ2-1; 11 bases match TRBD2. The length of the CDR3 is 16 residues. Germline-derived CDR1 and CDR2 are MDHEN and SYDVKM. V lost 5 bases, J lost 2 bases, and 5 bases stayed unmatched. This CDR3 reads CASSTTSGSTYNEQFF. DNA for the CDR3: TGTGCCAGCAGTACCACTAGCGGGAGTACCTACAATGAGCAGTTCTTC.

The CDR3, as DNA: TGTGCCAGCAGCCCACAACAGGGAGTAAATGAAAAACTGTTTTTT. Protein sequence: CASSPQQGVNEKLFF. V gene TRBV7-9 combines with J gene TRBJ1-4, with D possibly matching TRBD1 (6 bases). Germline CDR1 and CDR2: SEHNR and FQNEAQ (reference sequence). Trimming stripped 5 bases from V and 5 bases from J, with 15 bases between. CDR3 length equals 15 residues.

The rearrangement links TRBV15 to TRBJ2-1, with 9 bases lining up with TRBD2. The ends lost 1 base at V and 5 bases at J; junction bases unmatched: 9. CDR1 and CDR2 (germline): LNHNV, YYDKDF (reference sequence). The CDR3 loop spans 17 amino acids. This chain's CDR3 is CATSRAPRREGNNEQFF. CDR3 in DNA: TGTGCCACCAGCAGAGCCCCGCGGCGGGAGGGTAACAATGAGCAGTTCTTC. Full variable domain (missing parts from reference TRBV15 and TRBJ2-1): DAMVIQNPRYQVTQFGKPVTLSCSQTLNHNVMYWYQQKSSQAPKLLFHYYDKDFNNEADTPDNFQSRRPNTSFCFLDIRSPGLGDTAMYLCATSRAPRREGNNEQFFGPGTRLTVL.

This clone was detected ten times or more. The chain employs TRBV7-6 and TRBJ2-7; unclear D gene. V was shortened by 1 base and J by 3 bases, with 7 bases between the two germline ends. CDR3 length: 13 amino acids. Looked up from germline, CDR1 is SGHVS and CDR2 is FNYEAQ. The CDR3 region has the DNA TGTGCCAGCAGCTTAGATCAGAACTACGAGCAGTACTTC. It yields the protein CASSLDQNYEQYF.

This clone has only one observation. This chain connects TRBV6-4 to TRBJ2-3, with TRBD2 as a possible D gene (5 bases). CDR3 length: 15 amino acids. V was pared by 4 bases and J by 0 bases, with 11 bases between. Germline V gene data show CDR1 as MRHNA and CDR2 as SNTAGT. The CDR3 DNA sequence: TGTGCCAGCAGTGCCGGAGGCGCTAGCACAGATACGCAGTATTTT. Translated: CASSAGGASTDTQYF.

This clone was found a few times. The V call is TRBV10-2, the J call TRBJ1-1, with D tentatively TRBD1 (6 bases). Germline V gene data show CDR1 as WSHSY and CDR2 as SAAADI. The CDR3 sequence is 13 residues long. Trimming left V 3 bases short and J 5 bases short, with 10 bases between. CDR3 sequence: CASSDEGGTEAFF. The CDR3 DNA reads as TGCGCCAGCAGTGACGAGGGGGGGACTGAAGCTTTCTTT.

This clone was seen a few times. The chain carries TRBV11-2 and TRBJ1-1, with D perhaps matching TRBD1 (6 bases). CDR3 length: 14 amino acids. The V gene's germline CDR1 is SGHAT and CDR2 FQNNGV. The ends were cut back, 2 bases at V and 3 bases at J, with 10 bases in the middle. The CDR3 nucleotides read TGTGCCAGCAGCTTATTCTACAGGGACACTGAAGCTTTCTTT. Amino acids: CASSLFYRDTEAFF. The variable domain in full, with the rest retrieved from reference TRBV11-2 and TRBJ1-1, is EAGVAQSPRYKIIEKRQSVAFWCNPISGHATLYWYQQILGQGPKLLIQFQNNGVVDDSQLPKDRFSAERLKGVDSTLKIQPAKLEDSAVYLCASSLFYRDTEAFFGQGTRLTVV.

Concerning this clone itself: Relative to the germline gene, one junction end is altered; a read error may explain this. This rearrangement joins TRBV7-7 to TRBJ2-7; D possibly corresponds to TRBD2 (5 bases). The CDR3 is made up of 14 amino acids. The V gene's germline CDR1 is SSHAT and CDR2 FNYEAQ (reference sequence). CDR3 sequence reads: CASSPDGVSYEQYF. Written as DNA, the CDR3 is TGTGCTAGCAGCCCGGACGGGGTCTCCTACGAGCAGTACTTC.